This T cell receptor (beta chain) was sequenced during a study of shared clonotypes between healthy human individuals. General study results and limits: How much donors shared clonotypes was expected to be affected by sequencing depth.

Researchers partitioned CD4+ cells into CD45RA+ naive and CD45RA-negative memory subsets. The CDR3 totals 15 residues. In germline, CDR1 is MNHEY, CDR2 SMNVEV (reference sequence). V gave up 2 bases and J gave up 1 base, with 9 bases separating them. DNA at around 210 ng, tens of thousands of T cell genomes, went into sorted-subset replicate PCRs. Method: immunoSEQ multiplex PCR; TCRdb's copy keeps in-frame clones and lacks some. Of some 1,100,000 clones in the sample, around 78% were seen once. This clone appeared once. Antigen unknown. Sequencing was done on a sample of memory CD4+ T cells from PBMCs. Subset: CD45RA-negative fraction. The receptor's source is a young man in good health. Some clones in this sample may be carry-over from other donors' samples. The chain couples TRBV27 to TRBJ1-5; D gene unclear. CDR3 DNA sequence: TGTGCCAGCAGTTTAGAGGGTCCGAGCAATCAGCCCCAGCATTTT. Its translation: CASSLEGPSNQPQHF.